Described below is a single TCR beta chain sequence and its context. Its antigen remains unknown. The data belong to a study of T cell responses to AZD1222 COVID-19 vaccine. Study conclusions and caveats: The span of vaccine-associated CD4 TCRs extended across spike, with dominance at 160-218 and 743-854. Donors in the cohort were predominantly white British and more often female, and clonal diversity was possibly underestimated.

Profiled with immunoSEQ multiplex PCR; TCRdb holds only in-frame clones, not every one. The sample has 72,000 or so clones; more than 90% are singletons. Germline-derived CDR1 and CDR2 are MNHEY and SVGAGI. The CDR3 runs 14 residues. V gave up 6 bases and J gave up 4 bases; unmatched junction bases: 3. The chain joins TRBV6-5 to TRBJ2-2, with TRBD1 matching 9 bases. This receptor was obtained from an adult in good health. Sequenced here: peripheral blood, sampled on day 0 of AZD1222 vaccination. The CDR3 here is CASRMGQGTGELFF. DNA for the CDR3: TGTGCCAGCAGGATGGGACAGGGCACCGGGGAGCTGTTTTTT.